This T cell receptor (beta chain) was captured in a study of blood T cell repertoires in COVID-19. Study in general: From T cells, B-cell-depleted T cells, or PBMCs came the material, which was cDNA or gDNA.

A note on this clone: Other DNA sequences in this sample translate to the same CDR3.

In the study's own analysis: Reference gene primer amplification yielded estimated nucleated cell counts. This table comes from immunoSEQ multiplex PCR, and its TCRdb copy is limited to in-frame clones, with some not included. V, J and clone size derive from that table, while D and trimming were established from the DNA sequence. Found here are 210,000 or so clones, around 81% of them singletons; the top ten hold about 4%. Participants were aged about 18 to 100 years from some 24 US areas. Self-reported history from a screening survey and questionnaire set each donor's cohort. Input material: PBMCs or T cells enriched from blood (not recorded which). This sequence was found in a man aged 30-40 years with acute COVID-19.

The CDR3 reads CSVGQSSGNTIYF. DNA of the CDR3: TGCAGCGTTGGCCAGTCCTCTGGAAACACCATATATTTT. The chain carries TRBV29-1 and TRBJ1-3; D ambiguous. V was pared by 4 bases and J by 0 bases, with 7 bases between. The CDR3 consists of 13 residues. CDR1 and CDR2 from the germline V gene are SQVTM and ANQGSEA.